One and the same sample provided the 15 T cell receptor beta chains below, sequenced in a study of shared clonotypes between healthy human individuals. TCRdb keeps only in-frame clones here, not all; method: immunoSEQ multiplex PCR. This sample carries approximately 1.5 million clones, 98% of them seen once, and the ten largest clones take roughly 0.45%. Sequenced material: naive CD4+ T cells sorted from blood. Subset indicated: CD45RA+ positively selected. All receptors derive from a man younger than 40 in good health.

This sequence joins TRBV6-6 and TRBJ2-7, with 7 positions matching TRBD1. Germline CDR1 reads MNHNY; CDR2 reads SVGAGI (reference sequence). The CDR3 spans 14 residues. J lost 4 bases, V lost 6 bases, and 9 bases had no gene match. As DNA, the CDR3 is TGTGCCAGCAGCTCCCTGGGACAGCTTTACGAGCAGTACTTC. Translated: CASSSLGQLYEQYF.

The chain has TRBV11-3 and TRBJ2-3, with D possibly matching TRBD1 (6 bases). V was clipped by 5 bases and J by 6 bases, with 24 bases between them. The CDR3 covers 17 residues. Germline V gene lookup returns CDR1 SGHNT and CDR2 YENEEA. This chain's CDR3 is CASSPTGDRFGLDTQYF. DNA for the CDR3: TGTGCCAGCAGCCCTACGGGTGACAGGTTCGGTCTGGATACGCAGTATTTT.

This clone was counted once. CDR3 sequence: CASSFRQGLGQPQHF. As DNA, the CDR3 is TGTGCCAGCAGCTTCCGACAGGGGCTGGGTCAGCCCCAGCATTTT. V and J are TRBV7-2 and TRBJ1-5; 8 positions match TRBD1. The CDR3 spans 15 residues. The trim removed 3 bases at V and 6 bases at J, leaving 7 bases unmatched. Per germline, CDR1 SGHTA and CDR2 FQGNSA.

The gene calls are TRBV29-1 and TRBJ1-5; D is unresolved. This CDR3 spans 13 amino acids. V shed 7 bases and J shed 4 bases, with 14 bases lying between them. Germline-derived CDR1 and CDR2 are SQVTM and ANQGSEA. CDR3 amino acids: CSALPGINQPQHF. The CDR3 nucleotides read TGCAGCGCATTACCGGGAATAAATCAGCCCCAGCATTTT.

CDR3 nucleotide sequence: TGTGCCAGCAGTGCCTTCCCCAGACGGCTAATATCCTACAATGAGCAGTTCTTC. This translates into CASSAFPRRLISYNEQFF. The chain carries TRBV28 and TRBJ2-1; no clear D. The V end was cut by 5 bases, the J end by 1 base, with 21 bases between. There are 18 residues in the CDR3. The V gene's germline CDR1 is MDHEN and CDR2 SYDVKM.

V usage is TRBV9 and J usage is TRBJ2-1; 11 nucleotides agree with TRBD2. Germline V gene data show CDR1 as SGDLS and CDR2 as YYNGEE. V gave up 0 bases and J gave up 8 bases; unmatched junction bases: 4. This CDR3 region has 15 residues. The CDR3 sequence is CASSVALAGVYEQFF. In DNA, the CDR3 is TGTGCCAGCAGCGTAGCACTAGCGGGAGTCTATGAGCAGTTCTTC.

This chain links TRBV5-6 with TRBJ2-7, with 7 bases fitting TRBD2. With V trimmed by 1 base and J by 4 bases, 8 bases remained unmatched. Germline V lookup: CDR1 SGHDT, CDR2 YYEEEE. The CDR3 has 15 amino acids. CDR3 in amino acids: CASSLRLAGRYEQYF. CDR3 DNA sequence: TGTGCCAGCAGCTTGCGACTAGCCGGTAGGTACGAGCAGTACTTC.

A word on this clone: The same CDR3 can be traced to other DNA sequences in this sample. The V call is TRBV20-1, the J call TRBJ2-1; no reliable D call. Germline assignment: CDR1 DFQATT and CDR2 SNEGSKA (reference sequence). The CDR3 spans 11 residues. V lost 2 bases and J 7 bases, leaving 6 bases between the germline ends. The CDR3 coding sequence is TGCAGTGCTAGATTAGTAAATGAGCAGTTCTTC. Its protein is CSARLVNEQFF.

The genes are TRBV4-1 and TRBJ2-3; 13 bases are a match to TRBD2. CDR3 size: 15 residues. In germline, CDR1 is MGHRA, CDR2 YSYEKL. V was clipped by 4 bases and J by 6 bases; unmatched bases: 4. The CDR3 protein is CASSLRTSGGDTQYF. The CDR3 region has the DNA TGCGCCAGCAGCCTCCGGACTAGCGGGGGTGATACGCAGTATTTT.

For this clone: The sample has other DNA sequences that encode this CDR3 too. The chain is built from TRBV7-2 and TRBJ2-7, with 7 bases aligning to TRBD2. The CDR3 consists of 16 residues. The ends lost 5 bases at V and 5 bases at J; junction bases unmatched: 15. Germline V gene lookup returns CDR1 SGHTA and CDR2 FQGNSA. CDR3 sequence (DNA): TGTGCCAGCAGCCCTAAAAGACTAGCAGGAGGGGACGAGCAGTACTTC. Its protein is CASSPKRLAGGDEQYF.

The gene calls are TRBV25-1 and TRBJ2-7; possible D gene TRBD1, 6 bases. This CDR3 comprises 15 residues. The V end lost 6 bases, the J end lost 2 bases, and 17 bases lay between the germline ends. Germline CDR1 and CDR2: MGHDK and SYGVNS. The CDR3 nucleotides read TGTGCCAGCAGAAGGGACACCCCATTTACCTACGAGCAGTACTTC. The encoded protein is CASRRDTPFTYEQYF.

In its sample, this clone was seen once. V gene TRBV6-5 combines with J gene TRBJ1-2; unclear D gene. The CDR3 covers 16 residues. With 5 bases removed from V and 2 bases from J, the gap between germline ends came to 18 bases. Germline-derived CDR1 and CDR2 are MNHEY and SVGAGI. As DNA, the CDR3 is TGTGCCAGCAGTCACTGGACCGGCCGACGGAACTATGGCTACACCTTC. Its translation: CASSHWTGRRNYGYTF.

The chain employs TRBV28 and TRBJ1-4; weak D call: TRBD1 (5 bases). Deletions cut 5 bases from V and 7 bases from J, with 20 bases between. This CDR3 spans 16 amino acids. From germline, CDR1 is MDHEN and CDR2 SYDVKM. The CDR3 nucleotides are TGTGCCAGCAGTCCTCCAGCGGGGCGCGAGAGTGAAAAACTGTTTTTT. This codes for CASSPPAGRESEKLFF.

V is TRBV10-3 and J is TRBJ1-2; D perhaps matches TRBD1 (5 bases). The germline V gene has CDR1 ENHRY and CDR2 SYGVKD. This CDR3 comprises 14 residues. Deletions cut 7 bases from V and 4 bases from J, with 16 bases between. CDR3 amino acids: CAITPDAGTYGYTF. CDR3 sequence (DNA): TGTGCCATCACACCTGATGCAGGGACCTATGGCTACACCTTC.

The CDR3 DNA reads TGTGCCAGCAGCGTTCCAGGGGCGCCCTACGAGCAGTACTTC. As protein: CASSVPGAPYEQYF. V is TRBV28 and J is TRBJ2-7, with D maybe TRBD1 (6 bases). V shed 6 bases and J shed 2 bases, with 14 bases lying between them. The germline V gene has CDR1 MDHEN and CDR2 SYDVKM. The CDR3 contains 14 residues.